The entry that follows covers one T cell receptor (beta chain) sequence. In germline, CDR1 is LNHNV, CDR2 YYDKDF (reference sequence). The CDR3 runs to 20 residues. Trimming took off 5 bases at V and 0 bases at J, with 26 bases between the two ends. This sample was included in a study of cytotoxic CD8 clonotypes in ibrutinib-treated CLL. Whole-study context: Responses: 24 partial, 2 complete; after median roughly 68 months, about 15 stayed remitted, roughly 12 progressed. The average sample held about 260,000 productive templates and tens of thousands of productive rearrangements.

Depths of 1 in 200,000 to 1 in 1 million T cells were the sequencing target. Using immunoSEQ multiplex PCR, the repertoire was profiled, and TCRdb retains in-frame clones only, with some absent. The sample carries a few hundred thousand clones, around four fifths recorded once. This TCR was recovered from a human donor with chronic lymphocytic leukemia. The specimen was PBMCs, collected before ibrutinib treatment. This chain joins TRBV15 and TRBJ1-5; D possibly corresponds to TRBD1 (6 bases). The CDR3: CATSRTLQGILPYSNQPQHF. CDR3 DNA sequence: TGTGCCACCAGCCGAACCCTACAGGGCATCTTGCCATATAGCAATCAGCCCCAGCATTTT.